These 7 T cell receptor beta chains share one sample of origin, sequenced in a study of blood T cell repertoires in COVID-19. The table came from immunoSEQ multiplex PCR; TCRdb's copy has only in-frame clones and leaves some out. The repertoire holds about 410,000 clones, with less than 95% as singletons. The specimen sequenced was PBMCs or T cells enriched from blood (not recorded which). The receptor set was obtained from a man between 18 and 29 years old who had recovered from COVID-19.

The chain carries TRBV19 and TRBJ2-5; D perhaps matches TRBD2 (5 bases). Germline V gives CDR1 LNHDA, CDR2 SQIVND (reference sequence). The CDR3 is 14 residues long. The V and J ends lost 6 bases and 4 bases respectively, with 15 bases between them. This chain's CDR3 is CASRRVGAGETQYF. The DNA for the CDR3 is TGTGCCAGTAGGAGAGTGGGCGCGGGAGAGACCCAGTACTTC.

The chain links TRBV4-1 to TRBJ2-7; D call uncertain. The V gene lost 4 bases and the J gene lost 2 bases, with 21 bases spanning the gap. The CDR3 loop spans 17 amino acids. The germline V gene has CDR1 MGHRA and CDR2 YSYEKL. In DNA form, the CDR3 reads TGCGCCAGCAGCCGGGCTTTTTACAGATTTAGACCCTACGAGCAGTACTTC. Amino acids: CASSRAFYRFRPYEQYF.

This clone was observed a single time. The chain employs TRBV5-1 and TRBJ1-1; 10 bases agree with TRBD1. The germline V gene encodes CDR1 SGHRS and CDR2 YFSETQ. V shed 4 bases and J 1 base; nucleotides not matched to a gene: 4. The CDR3 is 15 residues long. CDR3 bases: TGCGCCAGCAGCAAAGGGACAGGGGAGAACACTGAAGCTTTCTTT. It encodes CASSKGTGENTEAFF.

This clone occurred once. This chain joins TRBV27 and TRBJ1-1; D might be TRBD1 (6 bases). The CDR3 has 13 amino acids. The V gene's germline CDR1 is MNHEY and CDR2 SMNVEV (reference sequence). The V end was cut by 6 bases, the J end by 10 bases, with 18 bases between. CDR3 in DNA: TGTGCCAGCAGGGGAACAGGGCGCGGGGGAGCTTTCTTT. Protein product: CASRGTGRGGAFF.

The chain joins TRBV5-6 to TRBJ1-1, with D possibly matching TRBD1 (6 bases). Germline CDR1 and CDR2: SGHDT and YYEEEE. The CDR3 is 14 residues long. V lost 4 bases to trimming and J lost 0 bases, with 10 bases between them. Written as DNA, the CDR3 is TGTGCCAGCAGCGCCGGACAGCTGAACACTGAAGCTTTCTTT. It yields the protein CASSAGQLNTEAFF.

This clone came up a few times. The CDR3 loop reads CASGGGPKKGYGYTF. The CDR3 DNA follows: TGTGCCAGCGGCGGGGGGCCCAAAAAGGGCTATGGCTACACCTTC. The genes are TRBV6-4 and TRBJ1-2; TRBD1 might be the D (6 bases). The CDR3 has 15 amino acids. CDR1 and CDR2 from the germline V gene are MRHNA and SNTAGT. Trimming took 8 bases from V and 4 from J, leaving 20 bases between them.

The J gene is TRBJ1-1, the V gene TRBV3-1 (or the pseudogene TRBV3-2); tentative D call: TRBD1 (5 bases). The germline gives CDR1 LGHDT, CDR2 YNNKEL (reference sequence). The CDR3 extends over 12 amino acids. Trimming cost V 0 bases and J 10 bases, with 9 bases left between them. This CDR3 is CASSQEDRGAFF. CDR3 DNA sequence: TGTGCCAGCAGCCAAGAGGATAGGGGAGCTTTCTTT.